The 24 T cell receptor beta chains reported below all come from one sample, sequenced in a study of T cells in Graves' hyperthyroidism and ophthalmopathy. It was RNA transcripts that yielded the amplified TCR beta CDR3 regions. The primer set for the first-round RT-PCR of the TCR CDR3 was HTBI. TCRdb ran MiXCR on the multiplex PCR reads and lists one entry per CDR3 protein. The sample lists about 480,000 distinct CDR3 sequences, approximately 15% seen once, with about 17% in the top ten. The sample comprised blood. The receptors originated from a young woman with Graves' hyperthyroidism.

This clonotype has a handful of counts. The CDR3 nucleotides are TGTGCCAGCTCACTTTCCGACAGGCCCTTGGGCACTGAAGCTTTCTTT. This gives the protein CASSLSDRPLGTEAFF. The chain is built from TRBV18 and TRBJ1-1; a possible D gene is TRBD1 (6 bases). Per the germline V gene, CDR1 is KGHSH and CDR2 is LQKENI. The CDR3 has 16 residues. V lost 4 bases and J 4 bases, leaving 19 bases between the germline ends.

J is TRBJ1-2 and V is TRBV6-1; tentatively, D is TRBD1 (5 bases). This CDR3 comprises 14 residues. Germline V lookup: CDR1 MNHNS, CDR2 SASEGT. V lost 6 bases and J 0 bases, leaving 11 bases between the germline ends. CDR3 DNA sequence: TGTGCCAGCAGGCTGACAGACCCTAACTATGGCTACACCTTC. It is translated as CASRLTDPNYGYTF.

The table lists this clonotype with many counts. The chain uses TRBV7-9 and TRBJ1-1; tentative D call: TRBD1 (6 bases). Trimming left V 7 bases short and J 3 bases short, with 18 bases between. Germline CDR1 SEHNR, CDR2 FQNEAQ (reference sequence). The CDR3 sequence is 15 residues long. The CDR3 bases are TGTGCCAGCACCGTAGAGGGGGATTGGGACACTGAAGCTTTCTTT. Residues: CASTVEGDWDTEAFF.

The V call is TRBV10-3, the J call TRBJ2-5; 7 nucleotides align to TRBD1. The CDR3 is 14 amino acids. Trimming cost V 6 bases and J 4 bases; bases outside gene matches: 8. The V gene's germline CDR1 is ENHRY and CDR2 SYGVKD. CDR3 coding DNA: TGTGCCATCAGCTCAACAGGGGTCGGAGAGACCCAGTACTTC. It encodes CAISSTGVGETQYF.

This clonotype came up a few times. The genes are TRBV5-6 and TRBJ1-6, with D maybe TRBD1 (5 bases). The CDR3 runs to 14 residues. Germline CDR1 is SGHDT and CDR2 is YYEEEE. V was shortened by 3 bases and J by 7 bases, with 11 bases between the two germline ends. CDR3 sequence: CASSSRDGNSPLHF. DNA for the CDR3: TGTGCCAGCAGCTCCCGGGACGGAAATTCACCCCTCCACTTT.

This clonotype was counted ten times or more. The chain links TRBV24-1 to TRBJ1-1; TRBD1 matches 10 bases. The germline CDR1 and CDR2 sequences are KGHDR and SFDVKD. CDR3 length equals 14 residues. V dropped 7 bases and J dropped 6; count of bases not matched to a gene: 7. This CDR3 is CATSPGQGMSEAFF. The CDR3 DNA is TGTGCCACCAGCCCGGGACAGGGGATGTCTGAAGCTTTCTTT.

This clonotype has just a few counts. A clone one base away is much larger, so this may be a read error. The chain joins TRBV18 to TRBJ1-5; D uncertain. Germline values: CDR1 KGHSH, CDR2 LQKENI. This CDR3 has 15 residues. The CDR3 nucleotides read TGTGCCAACTCACCACGGGTGGACGGCAATCAGCCCCAGCATTTT. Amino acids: CANSPRVDGNQPQHF.

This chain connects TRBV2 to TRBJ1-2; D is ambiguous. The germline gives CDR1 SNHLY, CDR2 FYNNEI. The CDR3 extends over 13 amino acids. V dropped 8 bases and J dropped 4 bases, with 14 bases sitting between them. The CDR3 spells CASVPPDSYGYTF. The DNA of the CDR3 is TGTGCCAGCGTTCCCCCTGACTCCTATGGCTACACCTTC.

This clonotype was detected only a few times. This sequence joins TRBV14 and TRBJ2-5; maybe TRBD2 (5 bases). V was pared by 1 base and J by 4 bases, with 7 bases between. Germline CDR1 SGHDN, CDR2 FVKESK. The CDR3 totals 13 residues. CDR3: CASSQVGGETQYF. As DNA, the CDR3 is TGTGCCAGCAGCCAAGTTGGAGGAGAGACCCAGTACTTC. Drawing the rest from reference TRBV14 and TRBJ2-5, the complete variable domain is EAGVTQFPSHSVIEKGQTVTLRCDPISGHDNLYWYRRVMGKEIKFLLHFVKESKQDESGMPNNRFLAERTGGTYSTLKVQPAELEDSGVYFCASSQVGGETQYFGPGTRLLVL.

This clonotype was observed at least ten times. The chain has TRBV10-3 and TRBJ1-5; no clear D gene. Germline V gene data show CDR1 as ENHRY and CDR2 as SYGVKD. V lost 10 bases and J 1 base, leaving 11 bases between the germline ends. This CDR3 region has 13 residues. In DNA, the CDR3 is TGTGCCACAGTTGGCGGGAGCAATCAGCCCCAGCATTTT. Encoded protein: CATVGGSNQPQHF.

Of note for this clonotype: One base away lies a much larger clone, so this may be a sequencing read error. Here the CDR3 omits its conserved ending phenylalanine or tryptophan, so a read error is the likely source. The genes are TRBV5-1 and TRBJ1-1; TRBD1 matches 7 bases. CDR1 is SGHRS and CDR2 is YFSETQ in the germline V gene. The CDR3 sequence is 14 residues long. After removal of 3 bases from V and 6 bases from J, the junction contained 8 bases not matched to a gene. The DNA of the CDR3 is TGCGCCAGCAGCTCAGACAGGGTAACGTCTGAAGCTTTCGTT. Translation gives CASSSDRVTSEAFV.

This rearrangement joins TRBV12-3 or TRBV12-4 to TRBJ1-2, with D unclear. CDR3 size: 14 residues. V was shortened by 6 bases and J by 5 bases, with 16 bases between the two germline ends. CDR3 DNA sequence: TGTGCCAGCAGCCAAGATGGGGTTCGGTATGGCTACACCTTC. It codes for CASSQDGVRYGYTF.

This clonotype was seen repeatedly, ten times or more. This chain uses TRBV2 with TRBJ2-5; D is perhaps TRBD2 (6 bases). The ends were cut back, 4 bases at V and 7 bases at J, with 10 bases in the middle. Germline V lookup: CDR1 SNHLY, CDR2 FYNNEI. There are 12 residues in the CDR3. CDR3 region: CASSAGRGTQYF. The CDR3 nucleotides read TGTGCCAGCAGTGCCGGGAGAGGGACCCAGTACTTC.

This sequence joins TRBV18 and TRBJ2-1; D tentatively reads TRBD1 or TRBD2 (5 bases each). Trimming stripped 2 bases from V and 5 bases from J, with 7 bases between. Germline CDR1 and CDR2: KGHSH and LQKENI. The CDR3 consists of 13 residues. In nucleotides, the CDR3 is TGTGCCAGCTCACCAGTGGGGGACAATGAGCAGTTCTTC. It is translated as CASSPVGDNEQFF.

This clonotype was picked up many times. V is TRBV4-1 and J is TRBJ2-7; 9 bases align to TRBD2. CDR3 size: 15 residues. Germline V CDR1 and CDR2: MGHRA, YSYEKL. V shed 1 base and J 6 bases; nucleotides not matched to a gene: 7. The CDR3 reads CASSQASGKLGEQYF. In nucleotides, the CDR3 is TGCGCCAGCAGCCAAGCTAGCGGGAAGTTGGGCGAGCAGTACTTC.

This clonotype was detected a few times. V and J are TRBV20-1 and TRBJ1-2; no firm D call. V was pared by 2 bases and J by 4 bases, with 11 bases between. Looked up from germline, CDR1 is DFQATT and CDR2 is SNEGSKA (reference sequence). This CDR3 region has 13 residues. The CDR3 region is CSARNEMIYGYTF. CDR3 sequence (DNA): TGCAGTGCTAGAAACGAGATGATCTATGGCTACACCTTC.

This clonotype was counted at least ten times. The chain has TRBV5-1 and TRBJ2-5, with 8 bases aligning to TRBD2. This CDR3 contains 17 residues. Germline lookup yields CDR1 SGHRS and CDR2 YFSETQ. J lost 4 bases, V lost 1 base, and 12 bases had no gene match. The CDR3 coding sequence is TGCGCCAGCAGCTTGAGGAGGGAGCGGGAGTTTGGAGAGACCCAGTACTTC. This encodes CASSLRREREFGETQYF. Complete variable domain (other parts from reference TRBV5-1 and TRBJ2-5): KAGVTQTPRYLIKTRGQQVTLSCSPISGHRSVSWYQQTPGQGLQFLFEYFSETQRNKGNFPGRFSGRQFSNSRSEMNVSTLELGDSALYLCASSLRREREFGETQYFGPGTRLLVL.

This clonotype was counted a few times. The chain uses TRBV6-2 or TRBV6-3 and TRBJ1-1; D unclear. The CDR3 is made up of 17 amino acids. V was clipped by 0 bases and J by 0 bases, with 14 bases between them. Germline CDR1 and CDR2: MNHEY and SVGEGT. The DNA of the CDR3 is TGTGCCAGCAGTTACTCCGATAAAGTTAGGATGAACACTGAAGCTTTCTTT. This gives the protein CASSYSDKVRMNTEAFF.

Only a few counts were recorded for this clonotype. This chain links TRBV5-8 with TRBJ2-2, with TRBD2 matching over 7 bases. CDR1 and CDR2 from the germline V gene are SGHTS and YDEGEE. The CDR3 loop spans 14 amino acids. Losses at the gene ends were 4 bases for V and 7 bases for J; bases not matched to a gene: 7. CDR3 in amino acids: CASSPTTSDGELFF. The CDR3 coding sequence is TGTGCCAGCAGCCCCACAACTAGCGACGGGGAGCTGTTTTTT.

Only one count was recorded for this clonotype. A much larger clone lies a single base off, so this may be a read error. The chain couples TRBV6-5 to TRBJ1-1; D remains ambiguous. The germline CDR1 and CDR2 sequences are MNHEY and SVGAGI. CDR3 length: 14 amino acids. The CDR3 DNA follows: TGTGCCGGCAGTTACTTCGGGGAGAACACTGAAGCTTTCTTT. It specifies CAGSYFGENTEAFF.

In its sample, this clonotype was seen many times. As DNA, the CDR3 is TGTGCCAGCAGCCTAGTAGCGGGAGGCCCGGACGAGCAGTACTTC. This encodes CASSLVAGGPDEQYF. The chain employs TRBV7-8 and TRBJ2-7; 10 bases match TRBD2. Germline CDR1 and CDR2: SGHVS and FQNEAQ. J gave up 5 bases and V 5 bases, and 9 bases lay outside the gene matches. CDR3 length: 15 amino acids.

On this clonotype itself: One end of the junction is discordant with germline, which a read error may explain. CDR3 DNA sequence: TGCGCCAGCAGCCCCTTGACTAGCGGGAGAGGGACCCAGTACTTC. Amino acid sequence: CASSPLTSGRGTQYF. This chain links TRBV3-1 with TRBJ2-5; 12 bases match TRBD2. CDR1 LGHDT and CDR2 YNNKEL come from the germline V gene (reference sequence). The CDR3 covers 15 residues.

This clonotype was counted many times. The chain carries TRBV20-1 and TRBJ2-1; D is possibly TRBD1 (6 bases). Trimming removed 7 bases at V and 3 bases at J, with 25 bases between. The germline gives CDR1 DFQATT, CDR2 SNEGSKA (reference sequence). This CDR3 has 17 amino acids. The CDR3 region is CSGATGHGPTNYNEQFF. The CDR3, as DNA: TGCAGTGGGGCTACAGGGCACGGCCCAACGAACTACAATGAGCAGTTCTTC.

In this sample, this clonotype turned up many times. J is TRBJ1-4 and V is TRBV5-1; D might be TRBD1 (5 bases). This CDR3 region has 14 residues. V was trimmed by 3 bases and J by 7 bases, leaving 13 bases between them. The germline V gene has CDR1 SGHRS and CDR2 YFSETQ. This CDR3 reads CASSSSGTVEKLFF. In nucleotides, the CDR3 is TGCGCCAGCAGCTCATCCGGGACGGTTGAAAAACTGTTTTTT.